The 3 T cell receptor beta chains given below trace back to one sample, sequenced in a study of CD8+ T cells in alopecia areata. Investigators isolated RNA and reverse transcribed it into cDNA to act as the sequencing template. Assay: immunoSEQ multiplex PCR; the TCRdb copy retains only in-frame clones and omits some. The profile shows fewer than 100,000 clones, approximately 70% of them singletons. Specified treatment: oral pan-JAK inhibitor, 5-10 mg twice daily. The sequenced sample was CD8+ T cells sorted from blood, obtained between weeks 43 and 45, from a patient treated with tofacitinib. The receptors derive from a human donor with alopecia areata.

This chain joins TRBV7-2 and TRBJ2-7, with TRBD2 matching 7 bases. The CDR3 consists of 14 residues. Germline assignment: CDR1 SGHTA and CDR2 FQGNSA. The junction had 1 base not matched to a gene; V was cut back by 0 bases and J by 2 bases. Here the CDR3 reads CASSLAGGAYEQYF. As DNA, the CDR3 is TGTGCCAGCAGCTTAGCGGGGGGGGCCTACGAGCAGTACTTC. Variable domain in full (rest from reference TRBV7-2 and TRBJ2-7): GAGVSQSPSNKVTEKGKDVELRCDPISGHTALYWYRQSLGQGLEFLIYFQGNSAPDKSGLPSDRFSAERTGGSVSTLTIQRTQQEDSAVYLCASSLAGGAYEQYFGPGTRLTVT.

This chain uses TRBV7-3 with TRBJ1-1; D unclear. In germline, CDR1 is SGHTA, CDR2 FQGTGA. This CDR3 contains 14 residues. Between the trimmed V and J ends, which lost 5 bases and 3 bases, there was a span of 13 bases. The CDR3 DNA follows: TGTGCCAGCAGCAAAACGGGAGGAGACACTGAAGCTTTCTTT. It encodes CASSKTGGDTEAFF.

The chain employs TRBV4-3 and TRBJ2-2; D call uncertain. Trimming removed 3 bases from V and 3 bases from J, with 2 bases in between. Looked up from germline, CDR1 is LGHNA and CDR2 is YSLEER. The CDR3 extends over 12 amino acids. The CDR3 bases are TGCGCCAGCAGCCACCACACCGGGGAGCTGTTTTTT. Protein product: CASSHHTGELFF.